The clone carrying this T cell receptor (beta chain) was detected only a few times. For TCR beta, libraries came from iRepertoire HTBI primers and Arm-PCR of CDR3 regions. MiXCR was run by TCRdb on the multiplex PCR reads, yielding one entry per CDR3 protein. The sample lists about 660,000 distinct CDR3 sequences; 30% were seen once. As to time point: persistent/refractory GD, antithyroid drugs over 5 years with positive TRAb. Generation of the TCR library employed RNA extracted from PBMCs. This sample was taken from a study of regulatory T cells in long-lasting Graves disease. V dropped 5 bases and J dropped 4; count of bases not matched to a gene: 11. CDR1 MNHEY and CDR2 SMNVEV come from the germline V gene (reference sequence). There are 20 residues in the CDR3.

This sequence originates from a female donor with Graves disease. The chain combines TRBV27 with TRBJ2-6, with 16 bases fitting TRBD2. The material sequenced was peripheral blood mononuclear cells (PBMCs), taken when the disease was refractory, from a patient treated with antithyroid drugs. The CDR3 DNA follows: TGTGCCAGCAGTCCCTACGGGACTAGCGGGAGGGCCCTCGGGGCCAACGTCCTGACTTTC. Amino acid sequence: CASSPYGTSGRALGANVLTF.